These 5 T cell receptor beta chains were all obtained from the same sample, sequenced in a study of T cell responses to AZD1222 COVID-19 vaccine. TCRdb's table, derived via immunoSEQ multiplex PCR, lists solely in-frame clones and lacks some. The sample contains 90,000 to 110,000 clones, approximately 87% of which appear only once. The starting material was peripheral blood, obtained 28 days after the second AZD1222 dose. The receptors were gathered from an adult who received the AZD1222 COVID-19 vaccine.

The chain couples TRBV15 to TRBJ1-5; 7 bases are shared with TRBD1. CDR1 LNHNV and CDR2 YYDKDF come from the germline V gene (reference sequence). This CDR3 region has 16 residues. The V gene end was trimmed by 4 bases and the J gene end by 4 bases; junction bases not matched to a gene: 10. CDR3 residues: CATSTSSGTANQPQHF. CDR3 sequence (DNA): TGTGCCACCAGCACTTCATCCGGGACAGCTAATCAGCCCCAGCATTTT.

The CDR3 DNA reads TGCGCCAGCAGCCAAGAGTCGGAGCGGAGCTCCTACGAGCAGTACTTC. The encoded protein is CASSQESERSSYEQYF. V is TRBV4-1 and J is TRBJ2-7; weak D call: TRBD2 (5 bases). From germline, CDR1 is MGHRA and CDR2 YSYEKL. Trimming took 0 bases from V and 0 from J, leaving 12 bases between them. CDR3 length: 16 amino acids.

This sequence joins TRBV30 and TRBJ1-5, with D tentatively TRBD1 (5 bases). V shed 4 bases and J shed 7 bases, with 14 bases lying between them. From germline, CDR1 is GTSNPN and CDR2 SVGIG (reference sequence). CDR3 length: 13 amino acids. In nucleotides, the CDR3 is TGTGCCTGGATCCGGGAAAGGGGACAGCCCCAGCATTTT. Its protein is CAWIRERGQPQHF.

Here the CDR3 DNA reads TGTGCCAGCAGAAAAACCGAGCGCGGAGGCAATGAGCAGTTCTTC. Protein product: CASRKTERGGNEQFF. The rearrangement joins TRBV6-5 to TRBJ2-1, with a tentative D call TRBD2 (5 bases). V was trimmed by 6 bases and J by 6 bases, leaving 18 bases between them. The V gene's germline CDR1 is MNHEY and CDR2 SVGAGI. The CDR3 totals 15 residues.

The chain uses TRBV30 and TRBJ2-1; possibly TRBD2 for D (6 bases). Germline V CDR1 and CDR2: GTSNPN, SVGIG (reference sequence). This CDR3 region has 13 residues. Trimming took 2 bases from V and 12 from J, leaving 17 bases between them. The CDR3, as DNA: TGTGCCTGGAGTCCCCTTGCGGGGATGGGGCAGTTCTTC. This codes for CAWSPLAGMGQFF.